This T cell receptor (beta chain) was found in a study of OX40 agonist ivuxolimab in advanced cancers. The germline CDR1 and CDR2 sequences are MNHEY and SMNVEV (reference sequence). This CDR3 is 16 amino acids long. V lost 6 bases and J 3 bases, leaving 20 bases between the germline ends. Generated by immunoSEQ multiplex PCR, the TCRdb table keeps only in-frame clones and is missing some. Among tens of thousands of clones listed, roughly nine tenths were seen once. This clonotype was obtained from an adult with an advanced solid tumor such as melanoma, head and neck, liver or kidney cancer. The sequences come from CD4+ or CD8+ T cells sorted from blood, collected in a trial of the OX40 agonist ivuxolimab. The chain employs TRBV27 and TRBJ1-2; D not certain. CDR3 amino acids: CASSAQFGKTHYGYTF. The CDR3 coding sequence is TGTGCCAGCAGCGCGCAATTTGGCAAAACACACTATGGCTACACCTTC.